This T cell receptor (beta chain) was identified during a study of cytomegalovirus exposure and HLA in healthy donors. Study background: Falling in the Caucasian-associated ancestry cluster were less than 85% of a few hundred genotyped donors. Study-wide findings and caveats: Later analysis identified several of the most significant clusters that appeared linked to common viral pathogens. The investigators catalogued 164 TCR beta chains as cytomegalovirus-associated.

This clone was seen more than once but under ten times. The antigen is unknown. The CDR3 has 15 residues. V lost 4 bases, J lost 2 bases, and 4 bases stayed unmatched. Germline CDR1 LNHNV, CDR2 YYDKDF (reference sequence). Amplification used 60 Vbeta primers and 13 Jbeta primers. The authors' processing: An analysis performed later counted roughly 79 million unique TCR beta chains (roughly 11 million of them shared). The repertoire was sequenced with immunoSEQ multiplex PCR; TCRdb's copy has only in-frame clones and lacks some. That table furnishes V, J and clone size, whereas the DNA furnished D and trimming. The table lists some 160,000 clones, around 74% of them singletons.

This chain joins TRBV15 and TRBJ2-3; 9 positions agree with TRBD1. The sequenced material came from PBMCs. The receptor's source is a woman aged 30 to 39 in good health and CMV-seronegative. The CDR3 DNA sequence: TGTGCCACCAGCATCGACAGGGGGGCCACAGATACGCAGTATTTT. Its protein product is CATSIDRGATDTQYF.